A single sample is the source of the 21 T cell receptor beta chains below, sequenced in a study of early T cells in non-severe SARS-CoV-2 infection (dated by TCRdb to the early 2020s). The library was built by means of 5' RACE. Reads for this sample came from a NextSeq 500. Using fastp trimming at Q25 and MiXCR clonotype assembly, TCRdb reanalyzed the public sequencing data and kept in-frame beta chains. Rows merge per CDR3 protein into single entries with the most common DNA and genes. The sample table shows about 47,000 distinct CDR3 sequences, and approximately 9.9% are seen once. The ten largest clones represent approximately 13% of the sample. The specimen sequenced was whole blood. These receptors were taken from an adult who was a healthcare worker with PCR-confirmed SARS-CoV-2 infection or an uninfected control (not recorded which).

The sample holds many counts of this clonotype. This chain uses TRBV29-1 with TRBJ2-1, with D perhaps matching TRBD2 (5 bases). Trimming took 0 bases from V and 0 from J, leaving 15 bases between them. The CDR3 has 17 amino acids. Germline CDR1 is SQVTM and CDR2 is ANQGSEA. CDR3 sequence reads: CSVEDLAGWSSYNEQFF. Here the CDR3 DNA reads TGCAGCGTTGAAGATCTGGCGGGTTGGAGCTCCTACAATGAGCAGTTCTTC.

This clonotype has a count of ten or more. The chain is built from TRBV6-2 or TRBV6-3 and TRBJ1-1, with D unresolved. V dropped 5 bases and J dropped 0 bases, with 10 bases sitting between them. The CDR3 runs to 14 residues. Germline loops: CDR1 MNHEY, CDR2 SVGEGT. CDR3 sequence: CASSPTLMNTEAFF. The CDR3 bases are TGTGCCAGCAGTCCTACCCTCATGAACACTGAAGCTTTCTTT.

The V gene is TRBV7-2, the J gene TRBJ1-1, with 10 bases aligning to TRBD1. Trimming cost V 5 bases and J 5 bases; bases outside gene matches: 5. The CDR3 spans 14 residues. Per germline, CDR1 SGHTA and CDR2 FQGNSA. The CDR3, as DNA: TGTGCCAGCAGCGACAGGGGGCTAAGAACTGAAGCTTTCTTT. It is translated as CASSDRGLRTEAFF.

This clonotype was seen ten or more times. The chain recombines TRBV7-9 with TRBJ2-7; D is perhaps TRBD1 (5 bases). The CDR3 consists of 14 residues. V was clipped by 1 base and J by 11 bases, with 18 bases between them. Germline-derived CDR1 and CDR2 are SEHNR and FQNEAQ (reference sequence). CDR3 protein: CASSLDQTVPREYF. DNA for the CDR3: TGTGCCAGCAGCTTAGACCAGACAGTGCCCCGAGAGTACTTC.

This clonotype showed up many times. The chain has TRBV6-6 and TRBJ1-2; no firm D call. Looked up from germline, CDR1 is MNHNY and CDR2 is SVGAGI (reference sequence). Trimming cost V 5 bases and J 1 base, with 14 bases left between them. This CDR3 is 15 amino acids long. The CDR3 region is CASSAGVDNNYGYTF. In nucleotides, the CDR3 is TGTGCCAGCAGTGCCGGCGTCGACAATAACTATGGCTACACCTTC.

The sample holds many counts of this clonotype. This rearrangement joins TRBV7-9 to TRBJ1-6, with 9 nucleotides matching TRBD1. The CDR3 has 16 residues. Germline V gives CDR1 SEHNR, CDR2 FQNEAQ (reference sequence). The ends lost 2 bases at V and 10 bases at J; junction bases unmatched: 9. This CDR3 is CASSLISGTGNSPLHF. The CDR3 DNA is TGTGCCAGCAGCTTAATCTCCGGGACAGGGAACTCACCCCTCCACTTT. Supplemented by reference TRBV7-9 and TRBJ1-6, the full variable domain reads DTGVSQNPRHKITKRGQNVTFRCDPISEHNRLYWYRQTLGQGPEFLTYFQNEAQLEKSRLLSDRFSAERPKGSFSTLEIQRTEQGDSAMYLCASSLISGTGNSPLHFGNGTRLTVT.

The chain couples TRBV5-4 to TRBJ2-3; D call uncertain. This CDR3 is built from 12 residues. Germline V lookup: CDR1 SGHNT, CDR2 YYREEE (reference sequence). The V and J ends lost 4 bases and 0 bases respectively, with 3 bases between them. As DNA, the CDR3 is TGTGCCAGCAGCCGCAGCACAGATACGCAGTATTTT. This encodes CASSRSTDTQYF.

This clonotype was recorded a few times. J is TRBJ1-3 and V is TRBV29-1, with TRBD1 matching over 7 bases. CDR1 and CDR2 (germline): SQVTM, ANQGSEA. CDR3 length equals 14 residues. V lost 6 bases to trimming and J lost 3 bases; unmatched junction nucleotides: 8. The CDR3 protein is CSVVDWDSGNTIYF. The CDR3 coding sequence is TGCAGCGTCGTTGATTGGGACAGTGGAAACACCATATATTTT.

CDR3 amino acids: CAWRSGAGNTIYF. The CDR3, as DNA: TGTGCCTGGAGGTCGGGGGCCGGAAACACCATATATTTT. The rearrangement joins TRBV30 to TRBJ1-3; perhaps TRBD1 as D (6 bases). V lost 3 bases to trimming and J lost 4 bases, with 10 bases between them. CDR1 is GTSNPN and CDR2 is SVGIG in the germline V gene (reference sequence). The CDR3 loop spans 13 amino acids.

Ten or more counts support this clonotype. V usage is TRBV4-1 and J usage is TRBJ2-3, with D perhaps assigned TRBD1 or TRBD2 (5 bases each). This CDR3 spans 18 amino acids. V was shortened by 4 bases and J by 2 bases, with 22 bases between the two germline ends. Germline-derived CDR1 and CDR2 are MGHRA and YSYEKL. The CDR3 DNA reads TGCGCCAGCAGCCGTTACATACCAATATGGGGGAACACAGATACGCAGTATTTT. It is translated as CASSRYIPIWGNTDTQYF.

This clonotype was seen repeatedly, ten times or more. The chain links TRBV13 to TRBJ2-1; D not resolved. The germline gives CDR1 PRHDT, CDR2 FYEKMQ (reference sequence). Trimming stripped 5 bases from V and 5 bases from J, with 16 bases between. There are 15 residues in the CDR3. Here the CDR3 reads CASSTSRKEDNEQFF. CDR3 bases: TGTGCCAGCAGCACCTCCCGAAAAGAAGACAATGAGCAGTTCTTC.

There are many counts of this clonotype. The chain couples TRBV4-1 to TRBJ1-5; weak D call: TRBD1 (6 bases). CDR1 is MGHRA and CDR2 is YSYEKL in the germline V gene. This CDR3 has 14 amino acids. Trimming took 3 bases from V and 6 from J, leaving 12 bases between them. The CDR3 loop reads CASSQQTGRQPQHF. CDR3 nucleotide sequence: TGCGCCAGCAGCCAGCAGACAGGTCGTCAGCCCCAGCATTTT.

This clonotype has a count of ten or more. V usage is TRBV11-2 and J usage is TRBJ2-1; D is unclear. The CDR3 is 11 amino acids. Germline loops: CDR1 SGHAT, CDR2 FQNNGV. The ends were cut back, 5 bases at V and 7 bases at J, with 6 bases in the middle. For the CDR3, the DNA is TGTGCCAGCAGCATTACAAATGAGCAGTTCTTC. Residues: CASSITNEQFF.

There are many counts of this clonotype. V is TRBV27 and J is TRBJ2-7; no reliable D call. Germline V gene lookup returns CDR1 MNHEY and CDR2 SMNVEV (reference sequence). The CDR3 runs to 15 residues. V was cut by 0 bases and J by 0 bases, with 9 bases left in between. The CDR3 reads CASSLSLGSSYEQYF. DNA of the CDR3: TGTGCCAGCAGTTTATCGCTAGGAAGCTCCTACGAGCAGTACTTC.

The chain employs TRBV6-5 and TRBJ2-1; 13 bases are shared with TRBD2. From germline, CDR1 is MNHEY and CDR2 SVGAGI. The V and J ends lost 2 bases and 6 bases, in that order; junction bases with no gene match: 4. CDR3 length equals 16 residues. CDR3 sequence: CASSYGGLAGSNEQFF. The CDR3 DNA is TGTGCCAGCAGTTACGGGGGACTAGCGGGGTCCAATGAGCAGTTCTTC.

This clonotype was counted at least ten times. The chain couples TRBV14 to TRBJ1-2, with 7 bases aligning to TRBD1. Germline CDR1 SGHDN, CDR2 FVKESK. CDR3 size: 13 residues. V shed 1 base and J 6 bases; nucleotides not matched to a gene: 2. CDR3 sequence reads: CASSQARGDGYTF. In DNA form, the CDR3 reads TGTGCCAGCAGCCAAGCCAGGGGGGATGGCTACACCTTC.

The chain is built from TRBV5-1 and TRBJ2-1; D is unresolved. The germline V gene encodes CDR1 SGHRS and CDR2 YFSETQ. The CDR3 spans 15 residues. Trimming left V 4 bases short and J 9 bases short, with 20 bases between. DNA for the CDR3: TGCGCCAGCAGCCCCGGAAGTTCGGTCGCCCGTGAGCAGTTCTTC. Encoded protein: CASSPGSSVAREQFF.

The CDR3 protein is CASSLVVENPSTDTQYF. In nucleotides, the CDR3 is TGTGCCAGCAGCTTAGTGGTCGAGAACCCTAGCACAGATACGCAGTATTTT. The chain joins TRBV7-9 to TRBJ2-3; D remains unclear. The ends were cut back, 1 base at V and 0 bases at J, with 14 bases in the middle. There are 17 residues in the CDR3. Germline values: CDR1 SEHNR, CDR2 FQNEAQ (reference sequence).

In nucleotides, the CDR3 is TGTGCCATCAGTTCCCTGGGCCAGAGCTCCTACAATGAGCAGTTCTTC. Protein product: CAISSLGQSSYNEQFF. J is TRBJ2-1 and V is TRBV10-3, with no clear D. This CDR3 region has 16 residues. Germline values: CDR1 ENHRY, CDR2 SYGVKD. Trimming removed 5 bases from V and 0 bases from J, with 14 bases in between.

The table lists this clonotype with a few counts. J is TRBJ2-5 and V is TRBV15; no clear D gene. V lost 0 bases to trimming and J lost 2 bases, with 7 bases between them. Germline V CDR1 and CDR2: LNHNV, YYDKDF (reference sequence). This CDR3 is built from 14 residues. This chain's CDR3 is CATSRDALQETQYF. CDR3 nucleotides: TGTGCCACCAGCAGAGATGCTCTACAAGAGACCCAGTACTTC.

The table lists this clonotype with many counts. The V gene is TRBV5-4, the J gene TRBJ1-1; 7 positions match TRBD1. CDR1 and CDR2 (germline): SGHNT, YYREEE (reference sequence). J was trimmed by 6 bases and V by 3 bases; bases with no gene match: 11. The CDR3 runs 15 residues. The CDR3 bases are TGTGCCAGCAGCTCCCTGACAGGGATCGGCGCTGAAGCTTTCTTT. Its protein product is CASSSLTGIGAEAFF. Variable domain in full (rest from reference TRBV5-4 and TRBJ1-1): ETGVTQSPTHLIKTRGQQVTLRCSSQSGHNTVSWYQQALGQGPQFIFQYYREEENGRGNFPPRFSGLQFPNYSSELNVNALELDDSALYLCASSSLTGIGAEAFFGQGTRLTVV.